The rows below give T cell receptor beta chains drawn from one sample of a study of blood T cell repertoires in COVID-19. Clones were sequenced by immunoSEQ multiplex PCR, and TCRdb holds only the in-frame ones, with some missing. The repertoire holds around 150,000 clones, with roughly four fifths as singletons. The specimen was peripheral blood. Receptors originate from a man in his sixties with active or convalescent COVID-19. The CDR3 runs from the conserved cysteine through the conserved F or W. The listing skips clone size in some rows; elsewhere it reads once, few, many or a size class.

>NA|TRBV14
CASSQDWPPGNTEAFF
>NA|TRBV9
CASSVVSSGIGGYTF
>NA|TRBV3-1/TRBV3-2
CASSPTSGGATDTQYF
>NA|TRBV27
CASSLRGSNQPQHF
>NA|TRBV11-2
CASSLATTSGGPSYEQYF
>NA|TRBV27
CASSPTVSNYGYTF
>NA|TRBV7-9
CASSLGQGNEQFF
>once|TRBV2
CASSERSGGAIRSEQYF
>few|TRBV5-1
CASKRLRGDNEQFF
>NA|TRBV4-1
CASSKGPQGTGNTIYF
>NA|TRBV7-2
CASSQTRGAQNSPLHF
>NA|TRBV12-5
CASARQGQTPRAFF
>NA|TRBV6-5
CASRPGTGGNEQFF
>NA|TRBV9
CASSKGQGYQETQYF
>NA|TRBV2
CASSESGTRGEKLFF
>NA|TRBV4-1
CASSQAGQGANVGSNQPQHF
>NA|TRBV6-6
CASRARGPDTQYF
>NA|TRBV27
CASSHLPSEQYF
>NA|TRBV5-1
CASSLELLNEAFF
>NA|TRBV5-8
CASSLGDTLTDTQYF
>NA|TRBV18
CASSPSLDSNTEAFF
>NA|TRBV7-2
CASSRNAGVGTEAFF
>NA|TRBV2
CASSFHQGKAFF
>few|TRBV6-5
CASSYVDGRDGYTF
>NA|TRBV5-1
CASSGRTSGSYEQYF
>once|TRBV3-1/TRBV3-2
CASSQGLVGLFF
>NA|TRBV4-2
CASSQALAGGRNEQFF
>few|TRBV4-1
CASSPARGDPSHNEQFF
>few|TRBV2
CASSDSGGRSTYEQYF
>NA|TRBV7-8
CASSLSAGDTQYF
>NA|TRBV29-1
CSVLSSGGNTGELFF
>NA|TRBV5-1
CASSPAGVSADTQYF
>NA|TRBV6-1
CASSESSGNNEKLFF
>NA|TRBV29-1
CSVGDRKEYGYTF
>once|TRBV7-2
CASSSTSGRAGEQFF
>NA|TRBV29-1
CSVVVRAGGPSEQFF
>NA|TRBV4-1
CASSQGTAGLDYEQYF
>NA|TRBV10-1
CASSEKDRTGNEQFF
>NA|TRBV28
CASSRGQGGNQPQHF
>NA|TRBV3-1/TRBV3-2
CASSWRGQPEQFF
>once|TRBV11-3
CASSSQGALAKNIQYF